This T cell receptor (beta chain) was recovered during a study of cytomegalovirus exposure and HLA in healthy donors. Points from the study as a whole: In vitro assays verified that three CMV-associated chains recognized CMV antigens specifically. Reportedly, fewer N-insertions than the roughly 700-donor mean appeared in an Asian-associated ancestry cluster in a later analysis.

This CDR3 contains 15 residues. From germline, CDR1 is SGHVS and CDR2 FNYEAQ. V shed 7 bases and J shed 1 base, with 15 bases lying between them. Notes on this clone: The antigen is unknown.

With 60 Vbeta and 13 Jbeta primers, the PCR was carried out. In the original analysis: Later, 80 million or so unique TCR beta chains were counted in an analysis, and roughly 11 million of them were shared. Only in-frame clones appear in the TCRdb table, and some are missing; sequencing was by immunoSEQ multiplex PCR. For V, J and clone size, that table is used; D and trimming come from the DNA. The sample includes over 150,000 clones, roughly 80% of them seen just once. This clonotype originated in a man in his forties or fifties in good health and CMV-seropositive. The rearrangement joins TRBV7-6 to TRBJ2-3; D call uncertain. Sample: PBMCs. CDR3 nucleotide sequence: TGTGCCAGCACCAAGATGGCCCAGGGCACAGATACGCAGTATTTT. Encoded protein: CASTKMAQGTDTQYF.